The 10 T cell receptor beta chains listed next were all sequenced from one sample in a study of T cells in localized non-small cell lung cancer (dated by TCRdb to 2020 to 2022). Library construction relied on the immunoSEQ multiplex PCR assay. TCRdb stores this immuneACCESS table with in-frame sequences only. Part of the clones is absent; in the studies checked, under half of the shortfall reflects unresolved V genes, and no reason is known for the rest. The sample has roughly 12,000 clones on record, 65% to 85% of them singletons. The ten top clones hold 19% of the sample. This specimen was peripheral blood, taken before any cancer treatment. These receptors were obtained from a male donor aged 60 or over with stage I lung adenocarcinoma.

The J gene is TRBJ2-5, the V gene TRBV23-1; no reliable D call. Being an ORF, TRBV23-1 has a function that is uncertain. Trimming took off 6 bases at V and 4 bases at J, with 15 bases between the two ends. CDR3 length: 14 residues. CDR3 residues: CASRIGQNRETQYF. The CDR3, as DNA: TGCGCCAGCAGAATAGGGCAGAACAGAGAGACCCAGTACTTC.

This clone is hyperexpanded (1% or more) in the sample. The chain recombines TRBV30 with TRBJ2-7; D is unclear. CDR1 is GTSNPN and CDR2 is SVGIG in the germline V gene (reference sequence). V was trimmed by 2 bases and J by 2 bases, leaving 13 bases between them. The CDR3 loop spans 14 amino acids. CDR3 in amino acids: CAWSPTLSTYEQYF. DNA of the CDR3: TGTGCCTGGAGTCCCACTCTGTCTACCTACGAGCAGTACTTC. Looking up the rest from reference TRBV30 and TRBJ2-7 gives the full variable domain: SQTIHQWPATLVQPVGSPLSLECTVEGTSNPNLYWYRQAAGRGLQLLFYSVGIGQISSEVPQNLSASRPQDRQFILSSKKLLLSDSGFYLCAWSPTLSTYEQYFGPGTRLTVT.

The chain employs TRBV2 and TRBJ2-3; TRBD2 is a possible D gene (5 bases). The CDR3 sequence is 14 residues long. Trimming took off 4 bases at V and 4 bases at J, with 12 bases between the two ends. Germline CDR1 is SNHLY and CDR2 is FYNNEI. CDR3 sequence (DNA): TGTGCCAGCAGTGTTCTAGACTACGCAGATACGCAGTATTTT. Translation gives CASSVLDYADTQYF.

This chain links TRBV30 with TRBJ1-5; D perhaps matches TRBD1 (6 bases). The CDR3 covers 12 residues. Germline CDR1 is GTSNPN and CDR2 is SVGIG (reference sequence). The V end was cut by 1 base, the J end by 7 bases, with 8 bases between. The CDR3 sequence is CAWSGGGQPQHF. The DNA for the CDR3 is TGTGCCTGGAGTGGGGGGGGCCAGCCCCAGCATTTT.

This clone was picked up one time. V gene TRBV5-4 combines with J gene TRBJ2-3; TRBD1 matches at 9 bases. The V and J ends lost 7 bases and 4 bases, in that order; junction bases with no gene match: 10. This CDR3 has 15 amino acids. CDR1 is SGHNT, CDR2 YYREEE, per germline (reference sequence). The CDR3 sequence: CASSTGTGIADTQYF. CDR3 nucleotides: TGTGCCAGCTCTACCGGGACAGGGATAGCAGATACGCAGTATTTT.

The chain is built from TRBV28 and TRBJ1-1; D is possibly TRBD1 (6 bases). V dropped 4 bases and J dropped 8 bases, with 11 bases sitting between them. Germline lookup yields CDR1 MDHEN and CDR2 SYDVKM. The CDR3 sequence is 12 residues long. CDR3 in amino acids: CASSWGTSEAFF. The CDR3 region has the DNA TGTGCCAGCAGTTGGGGGACATCCGAAGCTTTCTTT.

The V and J genes are TRBV11-3 and TRBJ2-2, with 11 bases fitting TRBD2. Germline-derived CDR1 and CDR2 are SGHNT and YENEEA. Trimming at V came to 6 bases and at J to 4 bases, leaving 1 base not matched to a gene. The CDR3 has 14 amino acids. CDR3 protein: CASRLAGATGELFF. The CDR3 DNA follows: TGTGCCAGCAGACTAGCGGGAGCCACCGGGGAGCTGTTTTTT.

This chain links TRBV29-1 with TRBJ2-7, with D possibly TRBD1 on 5 matching bases. This CDR3 spans 14 amino acids. The germline V and J ends were trimmed by 4 bases and 5 bases, with 18 bases remaining between them. Germline assignment: CDR1 SQVTM and CDR2 ANQGSEA. DNA of the CDR3: TGCAGCGTTGTCTCGCCAGACAGTCTCAACGAGCAGTACTTC. This gives the protein CSVVSPDSLNEQYF.

The V call is TRBV10-1, the J call TRBJ2-3; D remains ambiguous. V was pared by 1 base and J by 8 bases, with 7 bases between. The germline V gene encodes CDR1 WNHNN and CDR2 SYGVQD (reference sequence). The CDR3 extends over 12 amino acids. The CDR3: CASSEYGTTQYF. CDR3 nucleotide sequence: TGCGCCAGCAGTGAGTACGGTACTACGCAGTATTTT.

The chain joins TRBV7-2 to TRBJ1-2; D not resolved. The ends were cut back, 1 base at V and 1 base at J, with 16 bases in the middle. Per germline, CDR1 SGHTA and CDR2 FQGNSA. This CDR3 has 17 amino acids. The CDR3, as DNA: TGTGCCAGCAGCTTAGGGGGTCCGAGAGTTTATAACTATGGCTACACCTTC. It codes for CASSLGGPRVYNYGYTF.